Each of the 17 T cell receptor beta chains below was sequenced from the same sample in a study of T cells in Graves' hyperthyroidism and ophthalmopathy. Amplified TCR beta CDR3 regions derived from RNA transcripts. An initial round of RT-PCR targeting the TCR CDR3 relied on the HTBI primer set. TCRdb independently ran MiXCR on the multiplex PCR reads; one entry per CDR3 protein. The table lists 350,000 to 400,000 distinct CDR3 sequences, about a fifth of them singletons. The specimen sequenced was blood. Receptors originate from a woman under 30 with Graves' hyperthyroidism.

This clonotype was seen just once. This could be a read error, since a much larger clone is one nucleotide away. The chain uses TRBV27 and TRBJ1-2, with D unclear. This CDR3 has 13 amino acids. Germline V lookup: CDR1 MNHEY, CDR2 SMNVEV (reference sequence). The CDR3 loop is CTSSLSLTDGYTF. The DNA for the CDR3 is TGTACCAGCAGCCTATCGCTGACCGATGGCTACACCTTC.

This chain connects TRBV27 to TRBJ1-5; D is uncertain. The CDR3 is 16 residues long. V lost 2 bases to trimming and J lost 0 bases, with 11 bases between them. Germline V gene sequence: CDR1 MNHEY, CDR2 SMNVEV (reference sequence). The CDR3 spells CASSLNAGNSNQPQHF. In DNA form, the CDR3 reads TGTGCCAGCAGTTTAAACGCGGGTAATAGCAATCAGCCCCAGCATTTT.

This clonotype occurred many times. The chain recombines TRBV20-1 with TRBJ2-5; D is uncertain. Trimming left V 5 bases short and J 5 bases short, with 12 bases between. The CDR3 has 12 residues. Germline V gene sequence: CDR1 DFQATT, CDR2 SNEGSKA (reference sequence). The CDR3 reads CSALTFGETQYF. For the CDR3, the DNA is TGCAGTGCTTTGACTTTTGGGGAGACCCAGTACTTC.

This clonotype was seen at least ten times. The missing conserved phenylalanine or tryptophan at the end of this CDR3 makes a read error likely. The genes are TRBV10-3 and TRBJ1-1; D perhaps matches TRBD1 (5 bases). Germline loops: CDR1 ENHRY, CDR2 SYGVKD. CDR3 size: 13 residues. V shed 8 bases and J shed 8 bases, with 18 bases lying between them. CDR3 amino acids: CAIGAGRTSEAFL. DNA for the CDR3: TGTGCCATCGGGGCCGGACGAACTTCCGAAGCTTTCCTT.

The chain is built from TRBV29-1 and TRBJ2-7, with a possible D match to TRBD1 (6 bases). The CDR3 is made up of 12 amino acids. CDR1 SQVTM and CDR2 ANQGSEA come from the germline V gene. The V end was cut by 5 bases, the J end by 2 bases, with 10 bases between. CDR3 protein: CSVTGSPYEQYF. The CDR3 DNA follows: TGCAGCGTTACAGGGTCCCCCTACGAGCAGTACTTC.

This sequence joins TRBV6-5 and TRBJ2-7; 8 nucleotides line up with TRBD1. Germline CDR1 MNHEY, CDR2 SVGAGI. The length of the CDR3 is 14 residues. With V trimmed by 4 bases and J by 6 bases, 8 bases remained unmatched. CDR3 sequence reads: CASSSQGGPGEQYF. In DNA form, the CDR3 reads TGTGCCAGCAGTTCACAGGGGGGTCCGGGCGAGCAGTACTTC.

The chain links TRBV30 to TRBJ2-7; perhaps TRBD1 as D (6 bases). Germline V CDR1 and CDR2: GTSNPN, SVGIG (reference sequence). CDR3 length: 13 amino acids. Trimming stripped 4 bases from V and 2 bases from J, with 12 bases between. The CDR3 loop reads CAWKTGGTYEQYF. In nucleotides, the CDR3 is TGTGCCTGGAAGACAGGCGGCACCTACGAGCAGTACTTC.

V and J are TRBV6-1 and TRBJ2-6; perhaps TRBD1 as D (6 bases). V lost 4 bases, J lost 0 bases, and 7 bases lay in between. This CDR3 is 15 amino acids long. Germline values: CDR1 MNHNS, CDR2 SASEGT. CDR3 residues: CASSGGHSGANVLTF. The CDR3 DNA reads TGTGCCAGCAGTGGGGGACACTCTGGGGCCAACGTCCTGACTTTC.

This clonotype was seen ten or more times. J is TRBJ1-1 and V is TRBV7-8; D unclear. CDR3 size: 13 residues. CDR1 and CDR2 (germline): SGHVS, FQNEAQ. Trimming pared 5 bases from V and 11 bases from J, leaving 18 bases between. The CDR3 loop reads CASSLRTAGFAFF. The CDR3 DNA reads TGTGCCAGCAGCCTAAGGACGGCTGGCTTCGCTTTCTTT.

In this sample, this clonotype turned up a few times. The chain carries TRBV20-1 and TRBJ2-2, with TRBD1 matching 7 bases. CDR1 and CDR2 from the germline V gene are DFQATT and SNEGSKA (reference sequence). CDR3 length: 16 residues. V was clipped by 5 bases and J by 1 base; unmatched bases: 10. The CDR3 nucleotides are TGCAGTGCTTCCTACAGACGGACAGGGAACACCGGGGAGCTGTTTTTT. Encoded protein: CSASYRRTGNTGELFF.

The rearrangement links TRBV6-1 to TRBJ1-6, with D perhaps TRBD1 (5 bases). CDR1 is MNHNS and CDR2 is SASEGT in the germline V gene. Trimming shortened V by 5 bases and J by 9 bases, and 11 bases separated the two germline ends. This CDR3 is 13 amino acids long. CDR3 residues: CASSQGLSSPLHF. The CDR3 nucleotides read TGTGCCAGCAGTCAGGGTTTAAGTTCACCCCTCCACTTT.

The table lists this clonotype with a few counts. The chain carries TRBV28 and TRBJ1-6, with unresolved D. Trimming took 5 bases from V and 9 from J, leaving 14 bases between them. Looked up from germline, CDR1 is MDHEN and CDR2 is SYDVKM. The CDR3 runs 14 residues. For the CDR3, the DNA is TGTGCCAGCAGTCTCCCGGGATTAGGTTCACCCCTCCACTTT. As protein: CASSLPGLGSPLHF. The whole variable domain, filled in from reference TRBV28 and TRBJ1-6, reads DVKVTQSSRYLVKRTGEKVFLECVQDMDHENMFWYRQDPGLGLRLIYFSYDVKMKEKGDIPEGYSVSREKKERFSLILESASTNQTSMYLCASSLPGLGSPLHFGNGTRLTVT.

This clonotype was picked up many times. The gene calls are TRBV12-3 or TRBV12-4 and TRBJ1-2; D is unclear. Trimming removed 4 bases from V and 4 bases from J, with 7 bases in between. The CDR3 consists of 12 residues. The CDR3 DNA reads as TGTGCCAGCAGTTCACAAGTCTATGGCTACACCTTC. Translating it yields CASSSQVYGYTF.

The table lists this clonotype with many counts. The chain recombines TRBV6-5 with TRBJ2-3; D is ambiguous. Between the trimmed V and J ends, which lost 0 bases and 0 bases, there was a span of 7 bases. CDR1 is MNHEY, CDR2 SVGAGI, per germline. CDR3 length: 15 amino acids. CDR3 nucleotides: TGTGCCAGCAGTTACTCCCCAACAAGCACAGATACGCAGTATTTT. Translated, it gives CASSYSPTSTDTQYF.

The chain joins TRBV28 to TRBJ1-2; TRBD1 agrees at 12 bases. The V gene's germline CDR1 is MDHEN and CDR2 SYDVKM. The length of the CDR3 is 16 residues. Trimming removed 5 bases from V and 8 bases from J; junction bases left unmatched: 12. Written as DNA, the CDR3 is TGTGCCAGCAGTCCCGGGACAGGGGGCACGAATAAGGGCTACACCTTC. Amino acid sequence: CASSPGTGGTNKGYTF.

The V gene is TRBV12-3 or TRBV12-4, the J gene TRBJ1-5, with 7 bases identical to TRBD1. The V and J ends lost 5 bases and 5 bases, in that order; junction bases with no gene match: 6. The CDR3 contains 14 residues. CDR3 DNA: TGTGCCAGCAGTGGGAGACAGGGCTATCAGCCCCAGCATTTT. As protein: CASSGRQGYQPQHF.

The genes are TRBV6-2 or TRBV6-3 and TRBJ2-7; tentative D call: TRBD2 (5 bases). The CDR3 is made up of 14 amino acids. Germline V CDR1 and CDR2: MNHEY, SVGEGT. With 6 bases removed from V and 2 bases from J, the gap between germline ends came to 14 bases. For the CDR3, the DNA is TGTGCCAGCAGCCTCAGCGGTTCTGCCTACGAGCAGTACTTC. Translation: CASSLSGSAYEQYF.